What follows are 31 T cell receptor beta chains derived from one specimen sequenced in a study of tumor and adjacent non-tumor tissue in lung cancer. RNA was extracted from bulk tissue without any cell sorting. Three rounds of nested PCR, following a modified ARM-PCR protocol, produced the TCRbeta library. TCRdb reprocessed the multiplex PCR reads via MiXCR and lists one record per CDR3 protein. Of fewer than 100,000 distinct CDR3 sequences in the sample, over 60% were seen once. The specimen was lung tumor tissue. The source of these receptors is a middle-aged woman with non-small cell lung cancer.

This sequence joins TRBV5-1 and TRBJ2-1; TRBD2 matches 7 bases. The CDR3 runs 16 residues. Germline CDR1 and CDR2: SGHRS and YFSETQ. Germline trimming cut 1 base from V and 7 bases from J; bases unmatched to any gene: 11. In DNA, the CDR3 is TGCGCCAGCAGCTTGACGGGCGGGAGTGTGTGGAATGAGCAGTTCTTC. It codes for CASSLTGGSVWNEQFF.

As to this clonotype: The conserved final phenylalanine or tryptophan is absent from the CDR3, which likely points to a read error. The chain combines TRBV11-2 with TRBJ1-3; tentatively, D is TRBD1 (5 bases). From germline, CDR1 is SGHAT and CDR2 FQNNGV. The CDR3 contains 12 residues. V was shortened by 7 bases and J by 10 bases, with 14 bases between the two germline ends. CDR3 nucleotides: TGTGCCAGCAACTTGGGGGGGAAGACCATATATATC. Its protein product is CASNLGGKTIYI.

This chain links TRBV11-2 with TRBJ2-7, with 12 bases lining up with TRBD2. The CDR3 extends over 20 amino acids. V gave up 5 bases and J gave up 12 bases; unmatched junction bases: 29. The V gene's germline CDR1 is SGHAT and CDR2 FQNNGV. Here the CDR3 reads CASSLSVPPSGRASTFEWYF. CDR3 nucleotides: TGTGCCAGCAGCCTCTCTGTGCCGCCTAGCGGGAGGGCCTCCACCTTTGAGTGGTACTTC.

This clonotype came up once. CDR3 nucleotides: TGTGCCAGCAGTGAACAAGAGACAGGGGCCTACGAGCAGTACTTC. It translates to CASSEQETGAYEQYF. This chain joins TRBV6-1 and TRBJ2-7; 8 nucleotides line up with TRBD1. The CDR3 covers 15 residues. The V and J ends lost 2 bases and 2 bases, in that order; junction bases with no gene match: 5. Germline V lookup: CDR1 MNHNS, CDR2 SASEGT.

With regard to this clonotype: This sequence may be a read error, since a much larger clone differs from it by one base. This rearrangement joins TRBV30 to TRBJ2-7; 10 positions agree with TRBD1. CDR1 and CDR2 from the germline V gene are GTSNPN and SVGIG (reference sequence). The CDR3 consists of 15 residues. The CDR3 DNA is TGTGCCTGGAAAGTCAAGGGACAGGGGTCCTACGATCAGTACTTC. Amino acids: CAWKVKGQGSYDQYF. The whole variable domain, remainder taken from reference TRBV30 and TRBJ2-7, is SQTIHQWPATLVQPVGSPLSLECTVEGTSNPNLYWYRQAAGRGLQLLFYSVGIGQISSEVPQNLSASRPQDRQFILSSKKLLLSDSGFYLCAWKVKGQGSYDQYFGPGTRLTVT.

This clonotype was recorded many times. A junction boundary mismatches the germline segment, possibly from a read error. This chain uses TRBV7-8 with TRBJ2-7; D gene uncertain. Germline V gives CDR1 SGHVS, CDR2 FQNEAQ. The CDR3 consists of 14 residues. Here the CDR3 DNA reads TGTGCCAGCAGCTTAGACCAACCGCCGAACGAGCGGTACTTC. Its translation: CASSLDQPPNERYF.

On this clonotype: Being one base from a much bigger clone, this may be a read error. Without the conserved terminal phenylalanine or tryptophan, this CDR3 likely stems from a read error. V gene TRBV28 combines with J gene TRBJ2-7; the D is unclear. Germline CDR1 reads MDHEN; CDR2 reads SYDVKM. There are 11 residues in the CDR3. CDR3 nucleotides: TGTGTCACTGGCGACTCCTACGAGCAGTACATC. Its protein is CVTGDSYEQYI.

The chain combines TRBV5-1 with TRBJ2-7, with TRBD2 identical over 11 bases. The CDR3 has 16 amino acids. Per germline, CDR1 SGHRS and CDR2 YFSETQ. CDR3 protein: CARSFFSGTSGGPQYF. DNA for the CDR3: TGCGCTAGGAGCTTTTTCTCCGGGACTAGCGGAGGGCCTCAGTACTTC. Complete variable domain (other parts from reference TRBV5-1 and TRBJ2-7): KAGVTQTPRYLIKTRGQQVTLSCSPISGHRSVSWYQQTPGQGLQFLFEYFSETQRNKGNFPGRFSGRQFSNSRSEMNVSTLELGDSALYLCARSFFSGTSGGPQYFGPGTRLTVT.

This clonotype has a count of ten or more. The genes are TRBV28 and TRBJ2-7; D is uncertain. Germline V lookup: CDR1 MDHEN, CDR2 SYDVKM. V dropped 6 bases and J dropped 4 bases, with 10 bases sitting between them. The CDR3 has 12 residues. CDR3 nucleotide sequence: TGTGCCAGCAGCAAGACATTTTACGAGCAGTACTTC. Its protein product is CASSKTFYEQYF.

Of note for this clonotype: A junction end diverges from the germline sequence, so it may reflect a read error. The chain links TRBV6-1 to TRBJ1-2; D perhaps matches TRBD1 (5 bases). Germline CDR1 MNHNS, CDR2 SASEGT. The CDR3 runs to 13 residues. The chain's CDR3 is CASSTGGYQGYAF. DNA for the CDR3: TGTGCCAGCAGTACAGGAGGGTATCAAGGATACGCCTTC.

The CDR3 sequence: CASSPEVAWRTDMKYF. DNA for the CDR3: TGTGCCAGCAGTCCCGAGGTAGCCTGGAGGACAGATATGAAGTATTTT. This chain connects TRBV12-3 or TRBV12-4 to TRBJ2-3, with D maybe TRBD1 (6 bases). The CDR3 sequence is 16 residues long. V lost 5 bases and J lost 13, with 28 bases in between.

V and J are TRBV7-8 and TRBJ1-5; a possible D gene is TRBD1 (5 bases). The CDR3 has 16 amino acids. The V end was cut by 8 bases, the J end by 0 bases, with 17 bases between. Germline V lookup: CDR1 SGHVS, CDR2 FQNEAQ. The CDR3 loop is CASCRQGAYSNQPQHF. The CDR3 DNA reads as TGTGCCAGCTGTCGACAAGGGGCTTATAGCAATCAGCCCCAGCATTTT.

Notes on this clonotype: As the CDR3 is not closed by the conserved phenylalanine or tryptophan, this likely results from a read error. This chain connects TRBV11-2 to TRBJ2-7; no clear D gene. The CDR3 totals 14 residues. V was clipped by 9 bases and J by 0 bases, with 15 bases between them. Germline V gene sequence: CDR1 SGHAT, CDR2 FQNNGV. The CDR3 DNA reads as TGTGCCAGTAACTTAGTCTTAAGCTCCTACGAGCAGTACTAC. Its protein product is CASNLVLSSYEQYY.

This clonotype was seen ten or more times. CDR3 protein: CASTLRGPYTGELFF. The CDR3 DNA sequence: TGTGCCAGCACACTCCGCGGACCTTACACCGGGGAGCTGTTTTTT. The chain joins TRBV28 to TRBJ2-2; D remains ambiguous. CDR1 and CDR2 (germline): MDHEN, SYDVKM. The CDR3 is 15 residues long. V was cut by 7 bases and J by 3 bases, with 15 bases left in between.

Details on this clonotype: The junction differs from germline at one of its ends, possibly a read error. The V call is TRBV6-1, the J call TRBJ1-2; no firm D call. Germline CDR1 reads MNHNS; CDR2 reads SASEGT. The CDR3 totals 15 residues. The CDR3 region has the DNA TGTGCCAGCAATGATAGGTCCAGGCTCGGTTATGGCTACGCCTTC. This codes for CASNDRSRLGYGYAF.

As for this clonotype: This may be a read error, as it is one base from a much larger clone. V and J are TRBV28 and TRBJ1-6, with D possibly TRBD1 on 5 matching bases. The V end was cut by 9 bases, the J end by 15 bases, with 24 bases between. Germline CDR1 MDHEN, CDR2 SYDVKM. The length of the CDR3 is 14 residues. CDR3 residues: CARRDARGGRHLHF. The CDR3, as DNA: TGTGCCAGGAGGGACGCCCGAGGAGGGCGACACCTCCACTTT. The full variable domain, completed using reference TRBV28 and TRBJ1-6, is DVKVTQSSRYLVKRTGEKVFLECVQDMDHENMFWYRQDPGLGLRLIYFSYDVKMKEKGDIPEGYSVSREKKERFSLILESASTNQTSMYLCARRDARGGRHLHFGNGTRLTVT.

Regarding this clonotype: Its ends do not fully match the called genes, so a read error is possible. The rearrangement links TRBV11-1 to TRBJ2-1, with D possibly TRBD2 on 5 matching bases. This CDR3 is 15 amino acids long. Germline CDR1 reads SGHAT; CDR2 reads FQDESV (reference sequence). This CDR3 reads CASSSWVVDYNGQFF. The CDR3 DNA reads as TGTGCCAGCAGCTCATGGGTGGTAGACTACAATGGGCAGTTCTTC.

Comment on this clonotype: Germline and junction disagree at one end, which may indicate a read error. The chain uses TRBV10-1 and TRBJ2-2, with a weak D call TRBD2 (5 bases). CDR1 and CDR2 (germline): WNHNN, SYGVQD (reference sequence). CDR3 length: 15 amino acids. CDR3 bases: TGCGCCAGCAGAGAACACCAGAGTGACACCGGGGAACTGTTTTTT. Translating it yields CASREHQSDTGELFF.

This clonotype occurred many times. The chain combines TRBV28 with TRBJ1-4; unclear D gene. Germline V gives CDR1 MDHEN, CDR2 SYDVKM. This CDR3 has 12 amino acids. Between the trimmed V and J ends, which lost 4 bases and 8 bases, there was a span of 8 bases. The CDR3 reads CASSSSPEKLFF. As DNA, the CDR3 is TGTGCCAGCAGTTCCAGTCCCGAAAAACTGTTTTTT. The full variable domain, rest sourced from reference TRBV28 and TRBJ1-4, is DVKVTQSSRYLVKRTGEKVFLECVQDMDHENMFWYRQDPGLGLRLIYFSYDVKMKEKGDIPEGYSVSREKKERFSLILESASTNQTSMYLCASSSSPEKLFFGSGTQLSVL.

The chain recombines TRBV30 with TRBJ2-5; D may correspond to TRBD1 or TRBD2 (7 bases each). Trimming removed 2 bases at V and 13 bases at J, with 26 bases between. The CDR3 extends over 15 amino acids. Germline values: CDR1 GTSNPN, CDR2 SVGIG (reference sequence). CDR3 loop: CAWSIGQGGKETLYF. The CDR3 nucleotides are TGTGCCTGGAGTATTGGCCAGGGGGGGAAGGAGACTCTGTACTTC.

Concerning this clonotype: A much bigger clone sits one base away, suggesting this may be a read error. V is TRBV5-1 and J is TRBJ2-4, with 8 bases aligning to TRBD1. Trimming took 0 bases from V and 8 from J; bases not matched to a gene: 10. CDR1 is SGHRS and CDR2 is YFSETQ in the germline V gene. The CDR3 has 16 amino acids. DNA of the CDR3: TGCGCCAGCAGCTTGGGAGGGGGGACAGGACAAGACATTCAGTACTTC. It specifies CASSLGGGTGQDIQYF.

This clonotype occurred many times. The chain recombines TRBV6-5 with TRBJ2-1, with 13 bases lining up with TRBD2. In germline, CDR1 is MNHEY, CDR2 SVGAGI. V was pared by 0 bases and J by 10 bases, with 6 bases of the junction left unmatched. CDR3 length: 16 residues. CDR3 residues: CASSYSGTSGTHEQFF. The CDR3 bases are TGTGCCAGCAGTTACTCCGGGACTAGCGGGACGCACGAGCAGTTCTTC.

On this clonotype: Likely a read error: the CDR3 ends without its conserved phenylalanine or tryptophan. The chain's CDR3 is CASSDERTGGNEQFL. In DNA form, the CDR3 reads TGTGCCAGCAGTGATGAGAGGACAGGGGGAAATGAGCAGTTCTTA. The chain is built from TRBV6-4 and TRBJ2-1, with 10 bases matching TRBD1. With 3 bases clipped from V and 7 bases from J, the junction kept 6 bases outside the gene matches. The CDR3 runs 15 residues. CDR1 and CDR2 (germline): MRHNA, SNTAGT.

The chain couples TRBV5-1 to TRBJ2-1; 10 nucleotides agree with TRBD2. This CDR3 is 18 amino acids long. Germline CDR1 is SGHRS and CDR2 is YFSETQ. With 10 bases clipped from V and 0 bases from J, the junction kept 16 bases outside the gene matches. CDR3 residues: CACTPEQAGGGSYNEQFF. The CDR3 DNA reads TGCGCCTGCACTCCGGAACAAGCGGGAGGGGGCTCCTACAATGAGCAGTTCTTC.

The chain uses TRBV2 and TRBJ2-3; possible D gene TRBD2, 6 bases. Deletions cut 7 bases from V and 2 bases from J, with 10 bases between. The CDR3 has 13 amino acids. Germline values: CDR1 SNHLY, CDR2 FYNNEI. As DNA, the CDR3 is TGTGCCAGCATACGGGAGACCACAGATACGCAGTATTTT. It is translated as CASIRETTDTQYF. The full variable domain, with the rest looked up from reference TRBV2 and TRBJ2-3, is EPEVTQTPSHQVTQMGQEVILRCVPISNHLYFYWYRQILGQKVEFLVSFYNNEISEKSEIFDDQFSVERPDGSNFTLKIRSTKLEDSAMYFCASIRETTDTQYFGPGTRLTVL.

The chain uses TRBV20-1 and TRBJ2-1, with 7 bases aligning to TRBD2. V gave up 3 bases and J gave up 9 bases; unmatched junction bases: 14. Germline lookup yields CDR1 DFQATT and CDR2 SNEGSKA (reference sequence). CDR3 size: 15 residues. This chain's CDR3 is CSASSLAGRFSEQFF. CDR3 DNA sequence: TGCAGTGCTAGTTCGTTAGCGGGTAGATTTAGTGAGCAGTTCTTC.

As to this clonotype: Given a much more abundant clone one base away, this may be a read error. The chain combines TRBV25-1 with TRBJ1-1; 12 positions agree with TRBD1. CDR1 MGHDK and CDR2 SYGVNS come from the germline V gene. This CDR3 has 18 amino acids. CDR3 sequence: CASSPSWDRGQLNSEAFF. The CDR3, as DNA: TGTGCCAGCAGTCCTTCTTGGGACAGGGGGCAATTGAACAGTGAAGCTTTCTTT.

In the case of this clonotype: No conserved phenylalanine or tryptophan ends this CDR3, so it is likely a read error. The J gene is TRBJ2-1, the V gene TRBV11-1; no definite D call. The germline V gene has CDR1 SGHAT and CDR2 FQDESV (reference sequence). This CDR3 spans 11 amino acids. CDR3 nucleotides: TGTGTCAGCAGCTTAAGTAGTAAACAGTTCATC. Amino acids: CVSSLSSKQFI.

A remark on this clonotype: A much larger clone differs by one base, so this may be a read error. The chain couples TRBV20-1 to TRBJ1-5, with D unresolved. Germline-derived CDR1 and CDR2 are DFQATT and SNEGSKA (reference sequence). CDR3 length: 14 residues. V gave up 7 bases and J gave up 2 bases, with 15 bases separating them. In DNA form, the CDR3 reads TGCAGTGTTTTGGACGCGGCGGGCAATCAGCCCCAGCATTTT. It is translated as CSVLDAAGNQPQHF.

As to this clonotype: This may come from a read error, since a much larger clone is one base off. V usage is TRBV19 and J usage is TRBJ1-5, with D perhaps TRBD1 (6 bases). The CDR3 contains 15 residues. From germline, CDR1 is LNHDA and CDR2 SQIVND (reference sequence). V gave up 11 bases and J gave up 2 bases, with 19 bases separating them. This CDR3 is CAGRYSGVGNQPQHF. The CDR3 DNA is TGTGCCGGCCGCTATTCAGGGGTGGGCAATCAGCCCCAGCATTTT.

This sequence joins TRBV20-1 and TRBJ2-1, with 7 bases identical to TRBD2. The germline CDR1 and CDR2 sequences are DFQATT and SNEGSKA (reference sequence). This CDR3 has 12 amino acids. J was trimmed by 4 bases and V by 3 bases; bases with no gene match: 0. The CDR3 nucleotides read TGCAGTGCTAGCGGGGGGTACAATGAGCAGTTCTTC. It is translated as CSASGGYNEQFF.